Listed below are T cell receptor beta chains from one sample, sequenced in a study of T cell changes during pregnancy in multiple sclerosis. Clones were sequenced by immunoSEQ multiplex PCR, and TCRdb holds only the in-frame ones, with some missing. The data contain more than 65,000 clones, 80% to 95% of them singletons. The specimen comprised peripheral blood, sampled in the first trimester of pregnancy. The receptors originated from a female donor with multiple sclerosis, enrolled in a pregnancy study. Both conserved end residues are part of each CDR3. D genes are given only for firm matches. Size values are once, few and many counts, or a class for expanded clones, and some rows have none.

j_call clone_size cdr3_length d_call v_call cdr3_aa cdr3_nt
TRBJ2-2 - 15 TRBD2 TRBV5-1 CASSSGLARTRELFF TGCGCCAGCAGCTCGGGACTAGCGCGTACGCGGGAGCTGTTTTTT
TRBJ1-4 - 17 TRBD1 TRBV7-9 CASSLRGRGQFNEKLFF TGTGCCAGCAGCTTAAGGGGTAGGGGACAGTTTAATGAAAAACTGTTTTTT
TRBJ1-1 - 13 - TRBV19 CASSISVNTEAFF TGTGCCAGTAGTATATCAGTGAACACTGAAGCTTTCTTT
TRBJ2-1 once 16 TRBD2 TRBV28 CASSPSGAGGYNEQFF TGTGCCAGCAGTCCCTCGGGGGCGGGAGGCTACAATGAGCAGTTCTTC
TRBJ1-1 once 17 - TRBV9 CASSVGQSGGFGTEAFF TGTGCCAGCAGCGTAGGGCAATCGGGCGGGTTCGGCACTGAAGCTTTCTTT
TRBJ1-2 - 15 TRBD1 TRBV5-1 CASSLAYPGGDGYTF TGCGCCAGCAGCTTGGCCTACCCAGGGGGCGATGGCTACACCTTC
TRBJ2-2 - 16 TRBD1 TRBV11-2 CASSLNLDRDTGELFF TGTGCCAGCAGCTTAAATTTGGACAGGGATACCGGGGAGCTGTTTTTT
TRBJ2-7 - 11 - TRBV28 CASTRAYEQYF TGTGCCAGCACCCGAGCCTACGAGCAGTACTTC
TRBJ1-6 - 15 - TRBV6-5 CASSYRVPRGSPLHF TGTGCCAGCAGTTACAGGGTGCCAAGGGGTTCACCCCTCCACTTT
TRBJ2-7 - 14 - TRBV19 CATSLDRDYDEQYF TGTGCCACATCCCTGGACAGGGACTACGACGAGCAGTACTTC
TRBJ2-1 - 16 TRBD2 TRBV9 CASSLRLAGAFNEQFF TGTGCCAGCAGCCTCAGACTAGCGGGGGCCTTCAATGAGCAGTTCTTC
TRBJ1-2 few 13 TRBD1 TRBV11-2 CASSLQGAWGYTF TGTGCCAGCAGCCTACAGGGGGCCTGGGGCTACACCTTC
TRBJ2-3 - 14 - TRBV7-7 CASSPRGLTDTQYF TGTGCTAGCAGTCCAAGGGGGTTGACAGATACGCAGTATTTT
TRBJ2-5 - 17 TRBD2 TRBV28 CASSVSVGLAGAETQYF TGTGCCAGCTCCGTTTCCGTCGGACTAGCGGGAGCGGAGACCCAGTACTTC
TRBJ2-2 - 16 - TRBV7-8 CASSLVKTGSHGELFF TGTGCCAGCAGCTTAGTTAAAACAGGGTCCCACGGGGAGCTGTTTTTT
TRBJ1-5 - 14 - TRBV21-1 CASSRGQGGQPQHF TGTGCCAGCAGCCGGGGACAGGGCGGCCAGCCCCAGCATTTT
TRBJ1-2 - 12 - TRBV6-5 CASSNTGDGYTF TGTGCCAGCAGTAATACGGGGGATGGCTACACCTTC
TRBJ2-3 once 15 TRBD1 TRBV5-1 CASSWGTDGTDTQYF TGCGCCAGCAGCTGGGGGACAGACGGTACCGATACGCAGTATTTT
TRBJ1-1 - 13 - TRBV6-6 CASSGRFDTEAFF TGTGCCAGCAGTGGGAGGTTTGACACTGAAGCTTTCTTT
TRBJ2-4 - 16 - TRBV14 CASSQETGAAKNIQYF TGTGCCAGCAGCCAAGAAACAGGAGCAGCCAAAAACATTCAGTACTTC
TRBJ2-3 - 16 - TRBV7-9 CASSLTGRLSTDTQYF TGTGCCAGCAGCTTAACAGGCAGGCTGAGCACAGATACGCAGTATTTT
TRBJ1-1 - 14 TRBD1 TRBV2 CASSAGTGAYEAFF TGTGCCAGCAGTGCGGGGACAGGGGCCTATGAAGCTTTCTTT
TRBJ2-5 - 15 - TRBV7-3 CASSLGRASLETQYF TGTGCCAGCAGCTTAGGCAGGGCGTCTCTAGAGACCCAGTACTTC
TRBJ1-5 - 15 - TRBV6-5 CASSRVSNSNQPQHF TGTGCCAGCAGCCGAGTGTCAAATAGCAATCAGCCCCAGCATTTT
TRBJ1-2 - 13 - TRBV6-1 CASSLLGHYGYTF TGTGCCAGCAGCTTGCTTGGCCATTATGGCTACACCTTC
TRBJ2-5 - 11 - TRBV6-5 CASSPIETQYF TGTGCCAGTAGCCCAATAGAGACCCAGTACTTC
TRBJ2-3 - 16 TRBD1 TRBV5-6 CASSPGSGQGAYTQYF TGTGCCAGCAGCCCGGGTTCCGGACAGGGAGCTTATACGCAGTATTTT
TRBJ2-7 once 14 TRBD2 TRBV5-4 CASSLRGRAYEQYF TGTGCCAGCAGCTTGCGCGGGAGAGCCTACGAGCAGTACTTC
TRBJ1-1 - 15 - TRBV6-5 CASSPQGPINTEAFF TGTGCCAGCAGTCCCCAGGGTCCTATTAACACTGAAGCTTTCTTT
TRBJ2-1 - 16 TRBD2 TRBV7-9 CASRIAAGGVYNEQFF TGTGCCAGCAGGATCGCAGCGGGAGGGGTCTACAATGAGCAGTTCTTC
TRBJ2-7 - 13 - TRBV23-1 CASPRAGSYEQYF TGCGCCAGCCCCAGGGCTGGCTCCTACGAGCAGTACTTC
TRBJ1-1 few 10 TRBD1 TRBV29-1 CSVNRGEAFF TGCAGCGTTAACAGGGGTGAAGCTTTCTTT
TRBJ2-1 - 16 TRBD2 TRBV7-7 CASSSASGRAGDEQFF TGTGCTAGCAGCTCAGCTAGCGGGAGGGCCGGCGATGAGCAGTTCTTC
TRBJ1-1 - 16 - TRBV6-1 CASSEVRGSGNTEAFF TGTGCCAGCAGTGAAGTTAGAGGGTCCGGAAACACTGAAGCTTTCTTT
TRBJ1-2 - 15 TRBD1 TRBV6-5 CASSYRGQYPYGYTF TGTGCCAGCAGTTACCGGGGACAGTATCCCTATGGCTACACCTTC
TRBJ2-1 - 14 - TRBV7-9 CASSFGSHVDEQFF TGTGCCAGCAGCTTCGGTAGTCACGTGGATGAGCAGTTCTTC
TRBJ2-7 - 16 TRBD2 TRBV28 CASSLGTSGNPYEQYF TGTGCCAGCAGTTTAGGGACTAGCGGGAACCCCTACGAGCAGTACTTC
TRBJ2-7 - 15 TRBD2 TRBV9 CASSSGGTSGLALNF TGTGCCAGCAGCTCTGGAGGGACTAGCGGGCTTGCACTGAACTTC
TRBJ2-2 - 15 TRBD2 TRBV5-4 CASSRAGAGTGELFF TGTGCCAGCAGCCGAGCGGGAGCCGGCACCGGGGAGCTGTTTTTT
TRBJ2-3 - 11 - TRBV29-1 CSALYADTQYF TGCAGCGCTCTGTACGCGGATACGCAGTATTTT
TRBJ2-1 once 15 TRBD2 TRBV5-1 CASSWGLAAYNEQFF TGCGCCAGCAGCTGGGGACTAGCCGCTTACAATGAGCAGTTCTTC
TRBJ2-1 - 17 TRBD2 TRBV4-2 CASSQDFGAGGGDEQFF TGTGCCAGCAGCCAAGATTTCGGGGCGGGGGGAGGAGATGAGCAGTTCTTC
TRBJ1-1 - 13 TRBD1 TRBV19 CASSLGQHTEAFF TGTGCCAGTAGTTTGGGACAGCACACTGAAGCTTTCTTT
TRBJ2-5 - 14 TRBD2 TRBV7-7 CASSLEPGGETQYF TGTGCTAGCAGCTTAGAGCCGGGAGGAGAGACCCAGTACTTC
TRBJ2-7 - 14 - TRBV28 CASGGNGKTYEQYF TGTGCCAGCGGAGGGAACGGGAAAACCTACGAGCAGTACTTC
TRBJ1-2 - 14 - TRBV7-8 CASSPGTFRWGYTF TGTGCCAGCAGCCCTGGGACTTTCAGGTGGGGCTACACCTTC
TRBJ2-7 - 12 - TRBV19 CASSTQTGEQYF TGTGCCAGTAGTACGCAAACGGGGGAGCAGTACTTC
TRBJ1-5 - 14 - TRBV2 CATKLSGGGQPQHF TGTGCCACAAAGCTATCGGGTGGAGGTCAGCCCCAGCATTTT
TRBJ1-6 - 15 - TRBV7-2 CASSLTGNRDSPLHF TGTGCCAGCAGCTTAACGGGGAACAGGGATTCACCCCTCCACTTT
TRBJ2-1 - 16 TRBD1 TRBV11-3 CASSLGGTGGYNEQFF TGTGCCAGCAGCTTAGGCGGGACAGGGGGCTACAATGAGCAGTTCTTC
TRBJ1-1 few 11 - TRBV11-3 CASTRGGLAFF TGTGCCAGCACCCGTGGAGGGTTAGCTTTCTTT
TRBJ1-5 - 12 TRBD1 TRBV10-3 CASRDSGQPQHF TGTGCCTCCCGGGACAGCGGGCAGCCCCAGCATTTT
TRBJ2-2 - 17 TRBD1 TRBV5-8 CASSLEPGQVITGELFF TGTGCCAGCAGCTTGGAACCCGGACAGGTGATCACCGGGGAGCTGTTTTTT
TRBJ2-7 - 13 TRBD1 TRBV13 CASSRGQGREQYF TGTGCCAGCAGCCGGGGACAGGGACGCGAGCAGTACTTC
TRBJ2-7 - 15 - TRBV7-8 CASSPRAGTPYEQYF TGTGCCAGCAGCCCGCGAGCGGGCACTCCCTACGAGCAGTACTTC
TRBJ1-2 - 13 TRBD1 TRBV9 CASAREDRGGYTF TGTGCCAGCGCCCGAGAGGACAGGGGTGGCTACACCTTC
TRBJ1-6 - 16 - TRBV11-2 CASSLAGARVNSPLHF TGTGCCAGCAGTCTAGCGGGCGCCAGGGTTAATTCACCCCTCCACTTT
TRBJ2-2 - 17 TRBD1 TRBV5-6 CASSTRQGAVNTGELFF TGTGCCAGCAGCACGAGACAGGGGGCCGTCAACACCGGGGAGCTGTTTTTT
TRBJ1-1 - 15 - TRBV5-4 CASSLVRGMNTEAFF TGTGCCAGCAGCTTGGTTCGGGGAATGAACACTGAAGCTTTCTTT
TRBJ1-1 - 13 TRBD1 TRBV30 CAWSSGGRTEAFF TGTGCCTGGTCCTCAGGGGGTCGGACTGAAGCTTTCTTT